Listed below are T cell receptor beta chains from one sample, sequenced in a study of early T cells in non-severe SARS-CoV-2 infection. TCRdb called the 5' RACE reads again in MiXCR, with one record for every CDR3 protein. The sample lists 65,000 to 95,000 distinct CDR3 sequences; 13% to 15% were seen once. The sequenced sample was whole blood. All receptors come from an adult who was a healthcare worker with PCR-confirmed SARS-CoV-2 infection or an uninfected control (not recorded which). Both conserved end residues are part of each CDR3. Each record gives: J gene, V gene, clone size, D gene, CDR3 DNA, CDR3 protein. The D gene is left open where the match is weak. For some rows the clone size is stated as once, few or many, or as a class when expanded; others skip it.

TRBJ2-1	TRBV12-5	.	TRBD1	TGTGCTAGTGGTTTGGTACTGGACAGGGGGAGGGATGAGCAGTTCTTC	CASGLVLDRGRDEQFF
TRBJ2-3	TRBV29-1	.	TRBD1	TGCAGCGTTGTGGGGGCGAGGGGGCAAGGCACAGATACGCAGTATTTT	CSVVGARGQGTDTQYF
TRBJ1-1	TRBV4-3	.	.	TGCGCCAGCAGCCAACAAGGACTGAACACTGAAGCTTTCTTT	CASSQQGLNTEAFF
TRBJ1-5	TRBV29-1	few	TRBD1	TGCAGCGCCGGGACAGCTAATCAGCCCCAGCATTTT	CSAGTANQPQHF
TRBJ2-7	TRBV5-1	.	TRBD1	TGCGCCAGCAGTTGGGACAGGGAGAACGAGCAGTACTTC	CASSWDRENEQYF
TRBJ2-5	TRBV7-2	.	.	TGTGCCAGCAGCTTAGATACGGGTCACGAGACCCAGTACTTC	CASSLDTGHETQYF
TRBJ2-5	TRBV7-2	few	.	TGTGCCAGCAGCTTAATCGGGACTCGAAGGGAGACCCAGTACTTC	CASSLIGTRRETQYF
TRBJ1-1	TRBV6-5	many	.	TGTGCCAGCAGTTCAGTAGAGGGTATCAACACTGAAGCTTTCTTT	CASSSVEGINTEAFF
TRBJ1-1	TRBV7-2	.	TRBD1	TGTGCCAGCAGCTTAAACCCACAGGGGACTGAAGCTTTCTTT	CASSLNPQGTEAFF
TRBJ1-6	TRBV6-1	.	.	TGTGCCAGCAGTGAAACCAGGACGTCCCTTAGGGCCCTCCACTTT	CASSETRTSLRALHF
TRBJ1-2	TRBV7-6	few	.	TGTGCCAGCAGCTTAGGCCGAGGGAGCTATGGCTACACCTTC	CASSLGRGSYGYTF
TRBJ2-3	TRBV29-1	.	.	TGCAGCGTTGAAGTTGATAGAGATACGCAGTATTTT	CSVEVDRDTQYF
TRBJ1-6	TRBV29-1	.	.	TGCAGCGCCGGAGGCCTGGGGTTACCCCTCCACTTT	CSAGGLGLPLHF
TRBJ2-2	TRBV7-2	.	.	TGTGCCAGCAGGAAGGTATTGGGCACCGGGGAGCTGTTTTTT	CASRKVLGTGELFF
TRBJ2-7	TRBV11-2	few	.	TGTGCCAGCAGCCGTAGCGATACCTACGAGCAGTACTTC	CASSRSDTYEQYF
TRBJ1-2	TRBV12-3/TRBV12-4	few	.	TGTGCCAGCAGTTTACTCTCCAATAACTATGGCTACACCTTC	CASSLLSNNYGYTF
TRBJ2-1	TRBV3-1	.	.	TGTGCCAGCAGCCAAGTACGGAGGGGGGGATTAAGTTCCTACAATGAGCAGTTCTTC	CASSQVRRGGLSSYNEQFF
TRBJ2-5	TRBV6-5	.	.	TGTGCCAGCAGTTACTCGGGGGCCAGGGCCCACGGTCAAGAGACCCAGTACTTC	CASSYSGARAHGQETQYF
TRBJ2-1	TRBV12-3/TRBV12-4	.	TRBD2	TGTGCCAGCAGGACCGGGACTAGCGGATCTAAGCAGTTCTTC	CASRTGTSGSKQFF
TRBJ1-4	TRBV9	.	.	TGTGCCAGCAGCGCGCGACCCCCCGGACACTCTAATGAAAAACTGTTTTTT	CASSARPPGHSNEKLFF
TRBJ1-5	TRBV6-6	many	.	TGTGCCAGCCTTCCCGACAGCGCAAATCAGCCCCAGCATTTT	CASLPDSANQPQHF
TRBJ2-2	TRBV12-5	many	.	TGTGCTACCACTTGGGGGGTAAACACCGGGGAGCTGTTTTTT	CATTWGVNTGELFF
TRBJ2-7	TRBV11-2	many	TRBD1	TGTGCCAGCAGCTTAGAAGGACAGGGGGCCTACGAGCAGTACTTC	CASSLEGQGAYEQYF
TRBJ2-7	TRBV18	.	TRBD1	TGTGCCAGCTCACCTGGGACAGGGGGAACCTACGAGCAGTACTTC	CASSPGTGGTYEQYF
TRBJ1-4	TRBV6-6	.	.	TGTGCCAGCAGTTTTGGCCCTTACGAAAAACTGTTTTTT	CASSFGPYEKLFF
TRBJ1-2	TRBV10-3	.	TRBD1	TGTGCCACTGCGGACAGGGGGCAAATTTATGGCTACACCTTC	CATADRGQIYGYTF
TRBJ2-7	TRBV9	.	.	TGTGCCAGCAGCGTTAGCCCTCAACGCCCGACATACGAGCAGTACTTC	CASSVSPQRPTYEQYF
TRBJ2-1	TRBV5-6	few	TRBD2	TGTGCCAGCAGCCGGGGGACTAGCGGCTCCTACAATGAGCAGTTCTTC	CASSRGTSGSYNEQFF
TRBJ1-6	TRBV20-1	.	TRBD1	TGCAGTGCGAGACCCGGGACAGGGAATTCACCCCTCCACTTT	CSARPGTGNSPLHF
TRBJ2-7	TRBV12-5	.	.	TGTGCTAGTGGTTTTCCGGGACACTCTTTCTACGAGCAGTACTTC	CASGFPGHSFYEQYF
TRBJ2-3	TRBV20-1	few	TRBD2	TGCAGTGCTAGAATGTTAGCGGGGGGGCTCACAGATACGCAGTATTTT	CSARMLAGGLTDTQYF
TRBJ2-1	TRBV10-2	.	TRBD2	TGCGCCAGCAGGGTAGCGGGGGACCCGGGGAATGAGCAGTTCTTC	CASRVAGDPGNEQFF
TRBJ2-7	TRBV6-7	many	.	TGTGCCAGCAGTTACTCGAAGGCAGCCCCTTCTTACGAGCAGTACTTC	CASSYSKAAPSYEQYF
TRBJ2-2	TRBV30	.	.	TGTGCCTGGAGTGGGACACGTCCTGACACCGGGGAGCTGTTTTTT	CAWSGTRPDTGELFF
TRBJ2-5	TRBV5-6	.	.	TGTGCCAGCAGCTTGAGGATCCAGGGTTACCAAGAGACCCAGTACTTC	CASSLRIQGYQETQYF
TRBJ1-1	TRBV21-1	.	.	TGTGCCAGCCTTCAGGGGGGGACCCCTGAAGCTTTCTTT	CASLQGGTPEAFF
TRBJ2-7	TRBV6-2/TRBV6-3	few	.	TGTGCCAGCAGGGAGGACAGGAGCGGGTACGAGCAGTACTTC	CASREDRSGYEQYF
TRBJ1-3	TRBV10-3	few	.	TGTGCCATCACTCCACAGGAGCGGCTAAACATATATTTT	CAITPQERLNIYF
TRBJ2-7	TRBV6-6	.	.	TGTGCCAGCAGTTACGGCACGTTCTCCTACGAGCAGTACTTC	CASSYGTFSYEQYF
TRBJ1-1	TRBV7-2	.	.	TGTGCCAGCAGCTTAGGCCGTGGACGTCGCATGAACACTGAAGCTTTCTTT	CASSLGRGRRMNTEAFF
TRBJ2-7	TRBV7-3	.	.	TGTGCCAGCAGCTTATTTCCAGGGGAAGGGTACGAGCAGTACTTC	CASSLFPGEGYEQYF
TRBJ1-2	TRBV12-3/TRBV12-4	few	.	TGTGCCAGCAGCCTTGGGCCCAACCTCTATGGCTACACCTTC	CASSLGPNLYGYTF
TRBJ1-2	TRBV5-5	many	TRBD1	TGTGCCAGCAGCGCGATGACAGGGGGCTATGGCTACACCTTC	CASSAMTGGYGYTF
TRBJ1-1	TRBV6-2/TRBV6-3	few	TRBD1	TGTGCCAGCAGTCTACAGGGGGGGACTGAAGCTTTCTTT	CASSLQGGTEAFF
TRBJ1-4	TRBV30	few	.	TGTGCCTGGAGGACCACGCCGCGTGAAAAACTGTTTTTT	CAWRTTPREKLFF
TRBJ2-2	TRBV28	few	TRBD2	TGTGCCAGCAGTACCCCCCCGGGGGGCACCGGGGAGCTGTTTTTT	CASSTPPGGTGELFF
TRBJ2-3	TRBV28	.	.	TGTGCCAGCAGTTCGTTTGACAGATACACAGATACGCGGTATTTT	CASSSFDRYTDTRYF
TRBJ2-5	TRBV18	.	.	TGTGCCAGCTCACCTGACAGTCCACGGGAGACCCAGTACTTC	CASSPDSPRETQYF
TRBJ2-7	TRBV3-1	.	.	TGTGCCACCAGTGGTGCCCCCTCCTACGAGCAGTACTTC	CATSGAPSYEQYF
TRBJ2-7	TRBV19	many	TRBD2	TGTGCCAGTAGTATGGGGACTACCTTAACCTACGAGCAGTACTTC	CASSMGTTLTYEQYF
TRBJ2-1	TRBV20-1	.	TRBD2	TGCAGTGCTAGAGCGGCGCGCGGGGGTACCTACAATGAGCAGTTCTTC	CSARAARGGTYNEQFF
TRBJ2-5	TRBV11-2	few	.	TGTGCCAGCAGCTCGTTACTCGACAGGAGAGAGACCCAGTACTTC	CASSSLLDRRETQYF
TRBJ2-5	TRBV29-1	.	.	TGCAGCGTTGACCAGGAGGGGATAGAGACCCAGTACTTC	CSVDQEGIETQYF